These 8 T cell receptor beta chains came from one sample sequenced in a study of T cells in Graves' hyperthyroidism and ophthalmopathy. What was amplified from RNA transcripts were TCR beta CDR3 regions. TCR CDR3 regions were first amplified by RT-PCR with HTBI primers. TCRdb ran MiXCR on the multiplex PCR reads and lists one entry per CDR3 protein. The repertoire holds hundreds of thousands of distinct CDR3 sequences, over 12% seen once, with over 10% in the top ten. The sample comprised blood. The receptor set was obtained from a man between 18 and 35 years old with Graves' ophthalmopathy.

In DNA, the CDR3 is TGTGCCAGCAGTTTAGTAGGGGCAGGTAAATTGAATGAGCAGTTCTTC. It codes for CASSLVGAGKLNEQFF. V gene TRBV27 combines with J gene TRBJ2-1; tentative D call: TRBD1 (5 bases). Germline CDR1 reads MNHEY; CDR2 reads SMNVEV (reference sequence). The V gene lost 2 bases and the J gene lost 7 bases, with 18 bases spanning the gap. The CDR3 is 16 residues long.

This clonotype occurred many times. The V gene is TRBV6-1, the J gene TRBJ2-7, with D possibly being TRBD1 (6 bases). The V end lost 6 bases, the J end lost 3 bases, and 9 bases lay between the germline ends. The germline gives CDR1 MNHNS, CDR2 SASEGT. The CDR3 loop spans 12 amino acids. CDR3 sequence (DNA): TGTGCCAGCAGCAGGGGAAGCTACGAGCAGTACTTC. This sequence encodes CASSRGSYEQYF.

This clonotype was recorded at least ten times. The chain has TRBV24-1 and TRBJ2-5; D remains unclear. Germline CDR1 is KGHDR and CDR2 is SFDVKD. The V and J ends lost 7 bases and 3 bases respectively, with 11 bases between them. The CDR3 runs 13 residues. The CDR3 DNA reads as TGTGCCACCAGAACAAAAGGTGAAGAGACCCAGTACTTC. Residues: CATRTKGEETQYF.

The J gene is TRBJ2-5, the V gene TRBV14; TRBD2 matches at 8 bases. The trim removed 1 base at V and 1 base at J, leaving 5 bases unmatched. Germline CDR1 and CDR2: SGHDN and FVKESK. The CDR3 totals 16 residues. Here the CDR3 reads CASSQAWRGAQETQYF. The CDR3 DNA reads TGTGCCAGCAGCCAAGCGTGGCGGGGGGCCCAAGAGACCCAGTACTTC.

There are many counts of this clonotype. The chain recombines TRBV6-1 with TRBJ2-3; D not resolved. V lost 6 bases to trimming and J lost 6 bases, with 13 bases between them. The CDR3 has 13 residues. Germline CDR1 MNHNS, CDR2 SASEGT. The CDR3 DNA reads as TGTGCCAGCAGGGACGATATCGTGGATACGCAGTATTTT. Its translation: CASRDDIVDTQYF.

This clonotype was observed a handful of times. The gene calls are TRBV5-6 and TRBJ2-1; TRBD1 aligns across 8 bases. V lost 4 bases, J lost 7 bases, and 19 bases stayed unmatched. The germline V gene encodes CDR1 SGHDT and CDR2 YYEEEE. This CDR3 region has 18 residues. The CDR3 nucleotides are TGTGCCAGCAGCACCAGACAATGGGACAGGTCCTTTGGAAATGAGCAGTTCTTC. This translates into CASSTRQWDRSFGNEQFF.

The table lists this clonotype with many counts. J is TRBJ2-1 and V is TRBV20-1; maybe TRBD2 (6 bases). Germline CDR1 DFQATT, CDR2 SNEGSKA (reference sequence). Trimming took 2 bases from V and 4 from J, leaving 12 bases between them. The CDR3 has 14 residues. CDR3 protein: CSARPGLDYNEQFF. In nucleotides, the CDR3 is TGCAGTGCTAGACCGGGACTGGATTACAATGAGCAGTTCTTC.

This clonotype was counted only a few times. V is TRBV10-3 and J is TRBJ2-1; TRBD1 matches 7 bases. Germline CDR1 is ENHRY and CDR2 is SYGVKD. The CDR3 sequence is 13 residues long. Germline trimming cut 6 bases from V and 7 bases from J; bases unmatched to any gene: 6. The CDR3 loop reads CAISRGMWNEQFF. The CDR3 DNA reads as TGTGCCATCAGCAGGGGGATGTGGAATGAGCAGTTCTTC.